This T cell receptor beta chain was profiled in a study of PD-1 blockade in classical Hodgkin lymphoma. General study results and limits: Newly diagnosed patients had diversity similar to the baseline diversity of complete responders. At baseline, newly diagnosed patients reportedly showed less TCR diversity than healthy donors.

The V and J ends lost 0 bases and 2 bases, in that order; junction bases with no gene match: 4. The CDR3 is 16 residues long. Germline V gene lookup returns CDR1 MNHEY and CDR2 SVGAGI. Only in-frame clones appear in the TCRdb table, and some are missing; sequencing was by immunoSEQ multiplex PCR. The sample holds some 90,000 clones, 80% to 95% seen once. Worth noting for this clone: The antigen remains undetermined.

Relapse was seen in all patients after autologous stem cell transplantation, and brentuximab vedotin exposure was variable. This receptor was identified in a human donor with classical Hodgkin lymphoma. V usage is TRBV6-5 and J usage is TRBJ2-1, with TRBD2 identical over 7 bases. The specimen was peripheral blood mononuclear cells (PBMCs), collected before the second cycle of nivolumab. Written as DNA, the CDR3 is TGTGCCAGCAGTTACTCCGAAGGGAGGGCCTACAATGAGCAGTTCTTC. Its protein product is CASSYSEGRAYNEQFF.